This is a list of T cell receptor beta chains from one sample in a study of blood T cell repertoires in COVID-19. Only in-frame clones appear in the TCRdb table, and some are missing; sequencing was by immunoSEQ multiplex PCR. The sample consists of 150,000 to 250,000 clones, around 75% of them appearing once. The sequencing sample was made of peripheral blood. The source of these receptors is a woman aged 40 to 50 with COVID-19, enrolled during active disease. The CDR3 runs from the conserved cysteine through the conserved F or W. D genes are given only for firm matches. Part of the rows lack a size; the others show once, few, many or a class for expanded clones.

NA	TRBV5-8	TRBJ2-1	NA	TGTGCCAGCAGCAAGGGACTCTTCACCGAGCAGTTCTTC	CASSKGLFTEQFF
NA	TRBV6-6	TRBJ2-1	NA	TGTGCCAGCAGATTGGACAGAGGCAACAATGAGCAGTTCTTC	CASRLDRGNNEQFF
NA	TRBV5-1	TRBJ2-7	NA	TGCGCCAGCAGCGGGGCAGCAAATTCCTACGAGCAGTACTTC	CASSGAANSYEQYF
NA	TRBV7-2	TRBJ2-1	NA	TGTGCCAGCAGCTTATCCGACAATGAGCAGTTCTTC	CASSLSDNEQFF
TRBD1	TRBV6-5	TRBJ2-7	NA	TGTGCCTCCGCCGGGACAGGGGGCCGAGAGCAGTACTTC	CASAGTGGREQYF
NA	TRBV3-1/TRBV3-2	TRBJ1-1	NA	TGTGCCAGCAGCCAAGTGACAGCGAACACTGAAGCTTTCTTT	CASSQVTANTEAFF
NA	TRBV12-3/TRBV12-4	TRBJ1-1	NA	TGTGCCAGCAGTTTAGCGCGGAACACTGAAGCTTTCTTT	CASSLARNTEAFF
NA	TRBV5-1	TRBJ1-4	once	TGCGCCAGCAGCTCCTCCAGGGGAATCAATGAAAAACTGTTTTTT	CASSSSRGINEKLFF
TRBD1	TRBV5-4	TRBJ1-5	NA	TGTGCCAGCAGCCGAGGGGACAGTAATCAGCCCCAGCATTTT	CASSRGDSNQPQHF
TRBD1	TRBV19	TRBJ2-7	few	TGTGCCAGTAGCGACAGGGCCGATGGAGGCTACGAGCAGTACTTC	CASSDRADGGYEQYF
NA	TRBV10-2	TRBJ2-7	NA	TGCGCCAGCAGTGAGTCGAGGGTAACCTACGAGCAGTACTTC	CASSESRVTYEQYF
NA	TRBV3-1/TRBV3-2	TRBJ1-3	NA	TGTGCCAGCAGCCAAGATAGCGGGACCTCCGGAAACACCATATATTTT	CASSQDSGTSGNTIYF
TRBD2	TRBV7-2	TRBJ2-1	NA	TGTGCCAGCAGCTTAGGTCTAAGGACTAGATACCTCAATGAGCAGTTCTTC	CASSLGLRTRYLNEQFF
NA	TRBV12-3/TRBV12-4	TRBJ1-1	NA	TGTGCCAGCAGTGTCCGGAGGAACACTGAAGCTTTCTTT	CASSVRRNTEAFF
TRBD2	TRBV12-3/TRBV12-4	TRBJ2-2	few	TGTGCCAGCAGTCGCCTAGCGGCCGGGGAGCTGTTTTTT	CASSRLAAGELFF
NA	TRBV6-2/TRBV6-3	TRBJ1-4	NA	TGTGCCAGCAGTGCCCGCGGGTGGACAACTAATGAAAAACTGTTTTTT	CASSARGWTTNEKLFF
NA	TRBV6-1	TRBJ1-5	NA	TGTGCCAGCAGTGAATGGATGACAGCCAACAATCAGCCCCAGCATTTT	CASSEWMTANNQPQHF
TRBD1	TRBV5-1	TRBJ1-2	once	TGCGCCAGCAGCTTACAGGGGAATGGCTACACCTTC	CASSLQGNGYTF
NA	TRBV5-8	TRBJ1-2	NA	TGTGCCAGCACCTTATTACAGGGCTCAGCGGGCTACACCTTC	CASTLLQGSAGYTF
NA	TRBV15	TRBJ2-3	NA	TGTGCCACCAGCAATCCCGGGTCGAGGTACACAGATACGCAGTATTTT	CATSNPGSRYTDTQYF
TRBD2	TRBV9	TRBJ2-1	NA	TGTGCCAGCAGCCCTCCTAGCGGCTACAATGAGCAGTTCTTC	CASSPPSGYNEQFF
TRBD1	TRBV4-1	TRBJ1-6	NA	TGCGCCAGCAGCCAATCCGGGACAGGGAGGGTTTTTCGAGCACCCCTCCACTTT	CASSQSGTGRVFRAPLHF
NA	TRBV4-2	TRBJ2-3	few	TGTGCCAGCAGCCAAGAGAGGGGCGCAGGGGTCCGACTCACAGATACGCAGTATTTT	CASSQERGAGVRLTDTQYF
TRBD2	TRBV4-3	TRBJ2-7	once	TGCGCCAGCAGCCAAGAGGGCGGGGGGCTCAGAGAGCAGTACTTC	CASSQEGGGLREQYF
TRBD1	TRBV7-2	TRBJ1-3	NA	TGTGCCAGCAGCGTACAGGGGCCTGGAAACACCATATATTTT	CASSVQGPGNTIYF
NA	TRBV5-1	TRBJ2-7	NA	TGCGCCAGCAGCGGGAACAGGGATTCCTACGAGCAGTACTTC	CASSGNRDSYEQYF
NA	TRBV9	TRBJ2-1	once	TGTGCCAGCAGTCCAACAGGGACCGAGCAGTTCTTC	CASSPTGTEQFF
NA	TRBV6-5	TRBJ2-7	NA	TGTGCCAGCACCCCCGGGGGGCGCACCTACGAGCAGTACTTC	CASTPGGRTYEQYF
NA	TRBV5-1	TRBJ2-7	few	TGCGCCAGCAGCTTGCGACAGCCCCTCCGTTACGAGCAGTACTTC	CASSLRQPLRYEQYF
NA	TRBV6-6	TRBJ1-1	NA	TGTGCCAGCAGTTATGGGCAGAGCGCGGGAGCTTTCTTT	CASSYGQSAGAFF
NA	TRBV11-2	TRBJ2-5	NA	TGTGCCAGCAGCTTAGATTCCCTCGTTGGAGCAGAGACCCAGTACTTC	CASSLDSLVGAETQYF
NA	TRBV7-2	TRBJ2-7	NA	TGTGCCAGCAGCTTAGGCCCCCCTGGGGGGTCCATTGGCTACGAGCAGTACTTC	CASSLGPPGGSIGYEQYF
NA	TRBV5-1	TRBJ2-7	NA	TGCGCCAGCAGCTTGGAGCAGGGGTTGTACGAGCAGTACTTC	CASSLEQGLYEQYF
NA	TRBV7-3	TRBJ1-1	NA	TGTGCCAGCAGCTTAGCCCCTCCCGGGGGCACTGAAGCTTTCTTT	CASSLAPPGGTEAFF
NA	TRBV7-9	TRBJ2-7	NA	TGTGCCAGCAGCTTAGCGTTTGCCAGACAGAAATACGAGCAGTACTTC	CASSLAFARQKYEQYF
TRBD1	TRBV10-3	TRBJ2-1	NA	TGTGCCATCAGTGGACAGGGGAATGAGCAGTTCTTC	CAISGQGNEQFF
TRBD1	TRBV27	TRBJ1-6	NA	TGTGCCAGCAGTTTCAGGGGGATTAATTCACCCCTCCACTTT	CASSFRGINSPLHF
TRBD1	TRBV6-2/TRBV6-3	TRBJ1-1	NA	TGTGCCAGCAGTTTTACAGGGGGCGGGAACACTGAAGCTTTCTTT	CASSFTGGGNTEAFF
TRBD2	TRBV15	TRBJ2-5	NA	TGTGCCACCAGCAGAGGAGCGGGAGAGAGAGAGACCCAGTACTTC	CATSRGAGERETQYF
TRBD1	TRBV6-5	TRBJ1-5	once	TGTGCCAGCAGCCCCTGGACAGGGGAGGATCAGCCCCAGCATTTT	CASSPWTGEDQPQHF
NA	TRBV6-1	TRBJ2-1	many	TGTGCCAGCAGTGAAGGACAGGTCTTCAATGATGAGCAGTTCTTC	CASSEGQVFNDEQFF
TRBD1	TRBV18	TRBJ2-7	NA	TGTGCCAGCTCACCCGGGACAGGGGAATTCTACGAGCAGTACTTC	CASSPGTGEFYEQYF
TRBD1	TRBV24-1	TRBJ2-7	once	TGTGCCACAGATAAAGGACAGGGCACATACGAGCAGTACTTC	CATDKGQGTYEQYF
NA	TRBV5-1	TRBJ1-1	NA	TGCGCCAGCAGCTTGGGCAGGGGTGGAACTGAAGCTTTCTTT	CASSLGRGGTEAFF
NA	TRBV5-4	TRBJ2-2	NA	TGTGCCAGCAGCGTGGACGGAGCGAACACCGGGGAGCTGTTTTTT	CASSVDGANTGELFF